These 30 T cell receptor beta chains originate from one sample sequenced in a study of blood T cell repertoires in COVID-19. Libraries were prepared by immunoSEQ multiplex PCR; TCRdb keeps only in-frame clonotypes and omits some of them. The data contain more than 200,000 clones, 65% to 85% of them singletons. Material for sequencing was peripheral blood. These receptor sequences come from a woman at least 80 years old with acute or convalescent COVID-19.

The genes are TRBV6-5 and TRBJ2-7, with D perhaps matching TRBD2 (6 bases). The CDR3 contains 12 residues. V shed 6 bases and J shed 4 bases, with 10 bases lying between them. Germline values: CDR1 MNHEY, CDR2 SVGAGI. In DNA form, the CDR3 reads TGTGCCAGCAGCCCACGGGAGTACGAGCAGTACTTC. This translates into CASSPREYEQYF.

This clone was observed once. The genes are TRBV11-3 and TRBJ2-7; TRBD1 might be the D (8 bases). V was shortened by 4 bases and J by 6 bases, with 19 bases between the two germline ends. Germline V gives CDR1 SGHNT, CDR2 YENEEA. This CDR3 has 15 amino acids. The CDR3 DNA reads as TGTGCCAGCAGCTCGCGCGGGTACAGGGGGGGCGAGCAGTACTTC. This codes for CASSSRGYRGGEQYF.

J is TRBJ1-4 and V is TRBV9; possible D gene TRBD1, 5 bases. The CDR3 contains 15 residues. Trimming removed 0 bases from V and 5 bases from J, with 11 bases in between. Germline assignment: CDR1 SGDLS and CDR2 YYNGEE. The CDR3 nucleotides read TGTGCCAGCAGCGTAGGACAGCCGAACAATGAAAAACTGTTTTTT. Its protein product is CASSVGQPNNEKLFF.

The V gene is TRBV15, the J gene TRBJ1-2; D unresolved. Trimming left V 0 bases short and J 0 bases short, with 11 bases between. Germline V gene sequence: CDR1 LNHNV, CDR2 YYDKDF (reference sequence). The length of the CDR3 is 16 residues. The chain's CDR3 is CATSRDVKLTNYGYTF. The CDR3 nucleotides read TGTGCCACCAGCAGAGATGTTAAACTGACTAACTATGGCTACACCTTC. The full variable domain, in which reference TRBV15 and TRBJ1-2 provide the parts outside the CDR3, is DAMVIQNPRYQVTQFGKPVTLSCSQTLNHNVMYWYQQKSSQAPKLLFHYYDKDFNNEADTPDNFQSRRPNTSFCFLDIRSPGLGDTAMYLCATSRDVKLTNYGYTFGSGTRLTVV.

This rearrangement joins TRBV7-8 to TRBJ2-5; D is unresolved. Germline CDR1 is SGHVS and CDR2 is FQNEAQ. Between the trimmed V and J ends, which lost 5 bases and 5 bases, there was a span of 12 bases. This CDR3 has 13 amino acids. CDR3 sequence: CASSQEVRETQYF. CDR3 DNA sequence: TGTGCCAGCAGCCAAGAGGTCCGGGAGACCCAGTACTTC.

The chain couples TRBV5-1 to TRBJ2-3, with D perhaps TRBD2 (5 bases). V dropped 7 bases and J dropped 0 bases, with 21 bases sitting between them. CDR1 and CDR2 (germline): SGHRS, YFSETQ. The CDR3 is made up of 17 amino acids. CDR3 loop: CASRRSSSVTSTDTQYF. CDR3 DNA: TGCGCCAGCCGTCGAAGTAGTAGCGTCACTAGCACAGATACGCAGTATTTT.

The chain recombines TRBV7-2 with TRBJ1-5, with 7 bases that match TRBD1. The CDR3 runs 17 residues. The V segment lost 5 bases and the J segment 6 bases; nucleotides outside the gene matches: 16. Germline V gene lookup returns CDR1 SGHTA and CDR2 FQGNSA. The CDR3 coding sequence is TGTGCCAGCAGCGTAGGACCGAGGGACAGCCGTACTCAGCCCCAGCATTTT. Residues: CASSVGPRDSRTQPQHF.

This chain connects TRBV5-8 to TRBJ2-7; D is perhaps TRBD1 (6 bases). The CDR3 length is 15 residues. Germline-derived CDR1 and CDR2 are SGHTS and YDEGEE. Trimming stripped 4 bases from V and 3 bases from J, with 17 bases between. CDR3 residues: CASSPGLTGLYEQYF. CDR3 DNA: TGTGCCAGCAGCCCAGGTCTTACAGGGCTCTACGAGCAGTACTTC.

The V and J genes are TRBV15 and TRBJ1-5; D ambiguous. Trimming cost V 0 bases and J 2 bases, with 17 bases left between them. The CDR3 covers 18 residues. Germline values: CDR1 LNHNV, CDR2 YYDKDF (reference sequence). CDR3 DNA: TGTGCCACCAGCAGAGATCAGTGGGTCACCGGAGGCAATCAGCCCCAGCATTTT. Its translation is CATSRDQWVTGGNQPQHF.

This clone has only one observation. The chain couples TRBV6-1 to TRBJ2-3, with TRBD1 matching over 7 bases. Germline assignment: CDR1 MNHNS and CDR2 SASEGT. V dropped 2 bases and J dropped 0; count of bases not matched to a gene: 2. The CDR3 contains 15 residues. The CDR3, as DNA: TGTGCCAGCAGTGAACGGGACAGCAGCACAGATACGCAGTATTTT. It is translated as CASSERDSSTDTQYF.

The chain combines TRBV7-2 with TRBJ2-2; no firm D call. This CDR3 has 15 residues. The V gene lost 1 base and the J gene lost 4 bases, with 10 bases spanning the gap. The germline V gene has CDR1 SGHTA and CDR2 FQGNSA. The CDR3 sequence: CASSLVSATTGELFF. The CDR3 bases are TGTGCCAGCAGCTTAGTTTCAGCGACCACCGGGGAGCTGTTTTTT.

The genes are TRBV3-1 (or the pseudogene TRBV3-2) and TRBJ2-5, with 8 bases identical to TRBD2. The CDR3 covers 15 residues. J was trimmed by 4 bases and V by 5 bases; bases with no gene match: 9. In germline, CDR1 is LGHDT, CDR2 YNNKEL (reference sequence). The CDR3 protein is CASSFGAGGGETQYF. The CDR3 DNA reads as TGTGCCAGCAGCTTTGGGGCGGGGGGCGGAGAGACCCAGTACTTC.

The chain carries TRBV10-3 and TRBJ2-2; 7 bases are shared with TRBD2. The CDR3 runs 14 residues. The V and J ends lost 6 bases and 2 bases, in that order; junction bases with no gene match: 3. CDR1 and CDR2 from the germline V gene are ENHRY and SYGVKD. CDR3 loop: CAIRLAKNTGELFF. CDR3 nucleotides: TGTGCCATCAGACTAGCGAAAAACACCGGGGAGCTGTTTTTT.

V and J are TRBV6-2 or TRBV6-3 and TRBJ2-4; TRBD2 agrees at 8 bases. J was trimmed by 3 bases and V by 5 bases; bases with no gene match: 6. CDR3 length: 15 amino acids. From germline, CDR1 is MNHEY and CDR2 SVGEGT. The CDR3 DNA follows: TGTGCCAGCAGTCCACCGGGGGGGGTCAAAAACATTCAGTACTTC. Protein product: CASSPPGGVKNIQYF.

The chain couples TRBV30 to TRBJ1-4, with 7 bases aligning to TRBD1. V dropped 7 bases and J dropped 5; count of bases not matched to a gene: 10. This CDR3 spans 14 amino acids. Germline assignment: CDR1 GTSNPN and CDR2 SVGIG (reference sequence). The CDR3 reads CASQPGQSNEKLFF. CDR3 in DNA: TGTGCCTCCCAACCGGGACAGTCAAATGAAAAACTGTTTTTT.

The chain combines TRBV19 with TRBJ1-5; 10 nucleotides agree with TRBD1. CDR1 LNHDA and CDR2 SQIVND come from the germline V gene (reference sequence). This CDR3 has 15 amino acids. V shed 6 bases, J shed 7 bases, and the junction held 9 bases outside the gene matches. For the CDR3, the DNA is TGTGCCAGTAGACCCCCCTGGACAGGGGGGCAGCCCCAGCATTTT. This translates into CASRPPWTGGQPQHF.

The chain couples TRBV14 to TRBJ1-1, with a tentative D call TRBD1 (6 bases). This CDR3 region has 16 residues. V lost 4 bases and J 5 bases, leaving 20 bases between the germline ends. CDR1 and CDR2 from the germline V gene are SGHDN and FVKESK. The CDR3 DNA reads TGTGCCAGCAGCCCCTTCTCGGGTAGGGGGAAGACTGAAGCTTTCTTT. It yields the protein CASSPFSGRGKTEAFF.

This chain uses TRBV7-2 with TRBJ2-7, with 10 bases identical to TRBD1. Per germline, CDR1 SGHTA and CDR2 FQGNSA. The V gene end was trimmed by 0 bases and the J gene end by 4 bases; junction bases not matched to a gene: 3. CDR3 length: 15 residues. The CDR3 protein is CASSLAGTGVYEQYF. CDR3 coding DNA: TGTGCCAGCAGCTTAGCCGGGACAGGGGTATACGAGCAGTACTTC.

V is TRBV3-1 (or the pseudogene TRBV3-2) and J is TRBJ1-6; D is uncertain. Germline CDR1 LGHDT, CDR2 YNNKEL (reference sequence). The CDR3 contains 16 residues. V lost 6 bases, J lost 1 base, and 13 bases lay in between. Here the CDR3 DNA reads TGTGCCAGCAGTCATGGAGGTCAGTCCTATAATTCACCCCTCCACTTT. Amino acids: CASSHGGQSYNSPLHF.

This clone appeared a few times. The chain recombines TRBV5-4 with TRBJ2-2, with 8 bases fitting TRBD1. CDR1 is SGHNT and CDR2 is YYREEE in the germline V gene (reference sequence). This CDR3 spans 13 amino acids. V was clipped by 4 bases and J by 8 bases; unmatched bases: 4. The CDR3 coding sequence is TGTGCCAGCAGCCTCAGGGGGCCGGGGGAGCTGTTTTTT. This gives the protein CASSLRGPGELFF.

The chain carries TRBV7-8 and TRBJ2-1; 9 bases map to TRBD2. This CDR3 spans 16 amino acids. Germline V gives CDR1 SGHVS, CDR2 FQNEAQ. With 1 base clipped from V and 2 bases from J, the junction kept 3 bases outside the gene matches. CDR3 sequence: CASSLVGGGAYNEQFF. The CDR3 nucleotides read TGTGCCAGCAGCTTAGTCGGCGGGGGGGCCTACAATGAGCAGTTCTTC.

This clone was counted a single time. The V call is TRBV3-1 (or the pseudogene TRBV3-2), the J call TRBJ2-1; 15 bases fit TRBD2. With 5 bases clipped from V and 7 bases from J, the junction kept 6 bases outside the gene matches. Germline V gene sequence: CDR1 LGHDT, CDR2 YNNKEL (reference sequence). The length of the CDR3 is 16 residues. CDR3 in DNA: TGTGCCAGCAGCTACGGGACTAGCGGGAGGCTGAATGAGCAGTTCTTC. Translating it yields CASSYGTSGRLNEQFF.

This sequence joins TRBV6-4 and TRBJ1-4; the match to TRBD1 covers 7 bases. V shed 2 bases, J shed 4 bases, and the junction held 22 bases outside the gene matches. This CDR3 has 21 amino acids. CDR1 is MRHNA and CDR2 is SNTAGT in the germline V gene. The CDR3 DNA is TGTGCCAGCAGTGACCCCCTCGGACAGGCTGAATCAACTTGGGGTAATGAAAAACTGTTTTTT. This sequence encodes CASSDPLGQAESTWGNEKLFF.

The rearrangement uses TRBV5-4 and TRBJ2-3; 16 bases are a match to TRBD2. Germline CDR1 reads SGHNT; CDR2 reads YYREEE (reference sequence). V was clipped by 4 bases and J by 2 bases; unmatched bases: 7. The CDR3 length is 18 residues. Here the CDR3 reads CASSPGTSGRGVTDTQYF. CDR3 coding DNA: TGTGCCAGCAGCCCTGGGACTAGCGGGAGGGGTGTCACAGATACGCAGTATTTT.

This chain connects TRBV19 to TRBJ1-4; 9 positions agree with TRBD1. V gave up 6 bases and J gave up 2 bases; unmatched junction bases: 1. The CDR3 extends over 14 amino acids. Germline assignment: CDR1 LNHDA and CDR2 SQIVND (reference sequence). CDR3 DNA: TGTGCCAGTAGAACAGGGGGCACTAATGAAAAACTGTTTTTT. Its translation: CASRTGGTNEKLFF.

CDR3 in amino acids: CASSLIAVNTEAFF. CDR3 nucleotides: TGTGCCAGCAGTTTAATAGCGGTGAACACTGAAGCTTTCTTT. V gene TRBV28 combines with J gene TRBJ1-1; D not certain. CDR3 size: 14 residues. Per the germline V gene, CDR1 is MDHEN and CDR2 is SYDVKM. Between the trimmed V and J ends, which lost 2 bases and 0 bases, there was a span of 7 bases.

The chain carries TRBV7-6 and TRBJ1-5; D remains ambiguous. V lost 2 bases, J lost 5 bases, and 10 bases lay in between. Germline values: CDR1 SGHVS, CDR2 FNYEAQ. This CDR3 has 14 residues. Written as DNA, the CDR3 is TGTGCCAGCAGCTTATCGGAGCAGTATCAGCCCCAGCATTTT. Translated: CASSLSEQYQPQHF. The whole variable domain, remainder taken from reference TRBV7-6 and TRBJ1-5, is GAGVSQSPRYKVTKRGQDVALRCDPISGHVSLYWYRQALGQGPEFLTYFNYEAQQDKSGLPNDRFSAERPEGSISTLTIQRTEQRDSAMYRCASSLSEQYQPQHFGDGTRLSIL.

The chain recombines TRBV30 with TRBJ1-1; D uncertain. Germline assignment: CDR1 GTSNPN and CDR2 SVGIG (reference sequence). The CDR3 runs to 14 residues. V lost 0 bases and J lost 0, with 8 bases in between. The CDR3 DNA is TGTGCCTGGAGTGTTTTAACGGTGAACACTGAAGCTTTCTTT. Its translation is CAWSVLTVNTEAFF.

The V and J genes are TRBV6-5 and TRBJ1-5, with D possibly TRBD1 on 6 matching bases. The CDR3 is 14 residues long. Trimming removed 10 bases from V and 4 bases from J, with 17 bases in between. Germline CDR1 and CDR2: MNHEY and SVGAGI. The CDR3 sequence is CATLRGGGNQPQHF. For the CDR3, the DNA is TGTGCCACCCTGAGGGGGGGCGGGAATCAGCCCCAGCATTTT.

J is TRBJ2-7 and V is TRBV6-1, with TRBD2 as a possible D gene (6 bases). The germline CDR1 and CDR2 sequences are MNHNS and SASEGT. Deletions cut 0 bases from V and 3 bases from J, with 12 bases between. The CDR3 has 15 residues. The CDR3 is CASSEAAGPFYEQYF. The CDR3 nucleotides are TGTGCCAGCAGTGAAGCGGCGGGACCGTTCTACGAGCAGTACTTC.